This T cell receptor (beta chain) was profiled in a study of blood T cell repertoires in COVID-19. This CDR3 has 14 residues. Per germline, CDR1 MNHEY and CDR2 SVGAGI. V was cut by 2 bases and J by 4 bases, with 12 bases left in between. Assay used: immunoSEQ multiplex PCR; TCRdb lists only in-frame clones, some missing. The repertoire includes 300,000 to 400,000 clones, 88% of them detected once, and around 4.6% sits in the top ten. V usage is TRBV6-5 and J usage is TRBJ2-7, with D possibly matching TRBD1 (6 bases). The sequence derives from a man under 40 who had recovered from COVID-19. The sequenced material came from PBMCs or T cells enriched from blood (not recorded which). This CDR3 reads CASSYSGQLYEQYF. In DNA, the CDR3 is TGTGCCAGCAGTTACAGCGGACAGCTTTACGAGCAGTACTTC.